The rows below give T cell receptor beta chains drawn from one sample of a study of CD8 T cells in ankylosing spondylitis. TCRdb ran MiXCR on the 5' RACE reads and lists one entry per CDR3 protein. The data contain fewer than 250,000 distinct CDR3 sequences, roughly a tenth of them singletons. The sample comprised blood, either unsorted or a sorted T cell fraction (not recorded which). Receptors originate from a male donor with ankylosing spondylitis or in good health (not recorded which). CDR3s include the opening cysteine and the closing phenylalanine or tryptophan. The order of the fields is V gene, J gene, D gene, clone size, CDR3 protein. The D gene is left open where the match is weak. Clone size is stated in some rows and not others, as once, few, many or a class when expanded.

TRBV7-9	TRBJ2-5	NA	many	CASSLSGFQETQYF
TRBV7-9	TRBJ2-3	NA	few	CASSPLAGPNLADTQYF
TRBV2	TRBJ2-5	NA	many	CASRGDNQETQYF
TRBV5-1	TRBJ1-5	TRBD1	NA	CASSLEGQRGQPQHF
TRBV20-1	TRBJ1-5	TRBD1	many	CSAEDRANQPQHF
TRBV5-1	TRBJ2-7	NA	many	CASSLGRPPYEQYF
TRBV25-1	TRBJ1-4	TRBD1	many	CASSDPLPRTGGEKLFF
TRBV7-9	TRBJ2-7	NA	many	CASSLVGVTRNF
TRBV6-1	TRBJ1-1	NA	NA	CASSARKLRRGGTEAFF
TRBV29-1	TRBJ1-1	NA	many	CSVVTGLMNTEAFF
TRBV20-1	TRBJ2-2	NA	few	CSARPGGGNTGELFF
TRBV5-1	TRBJ2-3	TRBD1	NA	CASSLGTGGPGADTQYF
TRBV20-1	TRBJ1-3	NA	many	CSALRSIGNTIYF
TRBV14	TRBJ2-3	NA	many	CASSQTMLRDTQYF
TRBV11-3	TRBJ2-2	TRBD1	NA	CASSAQGATGELFF
TRBV12-3/TRBV12-4	TRBJ2-4	NA	many	CASWGRNLGQNIQYF
TRBV6-1	TRBJ1-6	NA	many	CASRPSSSYNSPLHF
TRBV30	TRBJ2-2	NA	NA	CAGWTPYTGELFF
TRBV12-3/TRBV12-4	TRBJ2-7	NA	NA	CASSLAPVNEQYF
TRBV7-2	TRBJ1-1	NA	many	CASSITPGAEAFF
TRBV7-9	TRBJ1-2	NA	few	CASSATAQVGQSYGYTF
TRBV19	TRBJ2-2	NA	few	CASSARGPLNTGELFF
TRBV12-3/TRBV12-4	TRBJ1-1	TRBD1	many	CASSLRTGGTWGTEAFF
TRBV5-1	TRBJ1-1	NA	many	CASSPGGRGLNTEAFF
TRBV4-1	TRBJ2-1	TRBD2	many	CASSHPSGGGVMYEQFF
TRBV12-3/TRBV12-4	TRBJ1-4	NA	many	CASTMGGGTEKLFF
TRBV2	TRBJ1-5	NA	NA	CASSERGGSNQPQHF
TRBV27	TRBJ1-5	TRBD1	many	CASSLTWGQKNQPQHF
TRBV6-1	TRBJ1-1	NA	many	CASSATQNTEAFF
TRBV3-1	TRBJ2-2	TRBD2	many	CASSSRGTSSAGELFF
TRBV29-1	TRBJ1-2	TRBD1	many	CSVWDRDSPNYGYTF
TRBV6-1	TRBJ1-2	NA	many	CASSESRGGYGYTF
TRBV30	TRBJ2-7	TRBD2	NA	CAWGPGLAASSYEQYF
TRBV5-1	TRBJ2-7	TRBD1	NA	CASGQTGGNPYEQYF
TRBV20-1	TRBJ2-3	NA	many	CSASNFVWDPSRRGDTQYF
TRBV12-3/TRBV12-4	TRBJ1-2	NA	many	CASRRGGPFVGYTF
TRBV6-1	TRBJ2-4	NA	few	CASSILQGGSKNIQYF